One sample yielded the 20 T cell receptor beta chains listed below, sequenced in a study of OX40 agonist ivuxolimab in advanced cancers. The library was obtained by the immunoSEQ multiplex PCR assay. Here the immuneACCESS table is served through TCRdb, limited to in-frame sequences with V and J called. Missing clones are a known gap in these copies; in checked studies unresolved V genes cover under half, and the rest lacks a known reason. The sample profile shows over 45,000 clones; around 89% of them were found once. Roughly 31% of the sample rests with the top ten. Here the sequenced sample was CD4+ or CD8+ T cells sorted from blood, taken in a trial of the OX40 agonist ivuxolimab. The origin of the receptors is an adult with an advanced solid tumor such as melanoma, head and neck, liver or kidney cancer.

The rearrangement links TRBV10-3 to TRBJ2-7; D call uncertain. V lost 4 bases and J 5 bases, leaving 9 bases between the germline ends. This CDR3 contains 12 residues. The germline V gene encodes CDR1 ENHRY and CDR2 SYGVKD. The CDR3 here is CAISGRADEQYF. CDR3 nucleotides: TGTGCCATCAGTGGAAGGGCAGACGAGCAGTACTTC.

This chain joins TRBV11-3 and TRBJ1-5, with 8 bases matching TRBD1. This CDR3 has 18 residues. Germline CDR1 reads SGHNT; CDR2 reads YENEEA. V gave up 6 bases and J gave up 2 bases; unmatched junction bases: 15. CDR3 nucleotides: TGTGCCAGCAGGAACCCCGGGACAGGCTTCATGGGCAATCAGCCCCAGCATTTT. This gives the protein CASRNPGTGFMGNQPQHF.

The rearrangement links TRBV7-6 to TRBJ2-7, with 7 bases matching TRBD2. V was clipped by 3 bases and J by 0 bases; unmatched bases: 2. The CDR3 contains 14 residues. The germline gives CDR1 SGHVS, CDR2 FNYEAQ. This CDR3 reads CASSLGGGSYEQYF. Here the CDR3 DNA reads TGTGCCAGCAGCTTGGGCGGGGGCTCCTACGAGCAGTACTTC. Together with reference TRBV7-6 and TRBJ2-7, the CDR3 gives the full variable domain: GAGVSQSPRYKVTKRGQDVALRCDPISGHVSLYWYRQALGQGPEFLTYFNYEAQQDKSGLPNDRFSAERPEGSISTLTIQRTEQRDSAMYRCASSLGGGSYEQYFGPGTRLTVT.

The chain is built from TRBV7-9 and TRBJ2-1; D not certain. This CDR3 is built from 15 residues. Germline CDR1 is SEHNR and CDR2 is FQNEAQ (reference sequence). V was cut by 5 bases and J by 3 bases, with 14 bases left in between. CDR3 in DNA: TGTGCCAGCAGCCACCCGGTCCAGCGCTACAATGAGCAGTTCTTC. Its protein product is CASSHPVQRYNEQFF.

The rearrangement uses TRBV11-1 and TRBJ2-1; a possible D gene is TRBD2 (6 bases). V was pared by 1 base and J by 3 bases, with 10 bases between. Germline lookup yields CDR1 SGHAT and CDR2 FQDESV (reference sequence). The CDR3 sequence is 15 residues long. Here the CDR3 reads CASSLVSGHYNEQFF. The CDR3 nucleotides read TGTGCCAGCAGCTTAGTTAGCGGACACTACAATGAGCAGTTCTTC. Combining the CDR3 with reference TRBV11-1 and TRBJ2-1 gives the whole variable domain EAEVAQSPRYKITEKSQAVAFWCDPISGHATLYWYRQILGQGPELLVQFQDESVVDDSQLPKDRFSAERLKGVDSTLKIQPAELGDSAMYLCASSLVSGHYNEQFFGPGTRLTVL.

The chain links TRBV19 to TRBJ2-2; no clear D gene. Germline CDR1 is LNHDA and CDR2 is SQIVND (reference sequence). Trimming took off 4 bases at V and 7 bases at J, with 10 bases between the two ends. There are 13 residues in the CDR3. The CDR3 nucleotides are TGTGCCAGTAGTACCGACTCATACGGGGAGCTGTTTTTT. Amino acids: CASSTDSYGELFF.

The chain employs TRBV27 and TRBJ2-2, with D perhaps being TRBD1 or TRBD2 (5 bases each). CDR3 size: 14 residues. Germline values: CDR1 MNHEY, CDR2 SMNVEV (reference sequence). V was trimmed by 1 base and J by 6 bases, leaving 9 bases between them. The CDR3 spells CASSLLWGSGELFF. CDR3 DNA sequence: TGTGCCAGCAGTTTATTGTGGGGGTCCGGGGAGCTGTTTTTT.

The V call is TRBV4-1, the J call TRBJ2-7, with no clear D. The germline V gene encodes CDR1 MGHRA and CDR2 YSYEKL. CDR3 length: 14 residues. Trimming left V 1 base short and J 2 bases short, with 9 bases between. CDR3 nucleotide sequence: TGCGCCAGCAGCCAAGTTCTGGCCCCCTACGAGCAGTACTTC. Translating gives CASSQVLAPYEQYF.

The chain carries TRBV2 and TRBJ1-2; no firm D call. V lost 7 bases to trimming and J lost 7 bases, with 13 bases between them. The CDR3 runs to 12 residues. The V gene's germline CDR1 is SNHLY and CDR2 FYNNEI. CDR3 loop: CASKWMASGYTF. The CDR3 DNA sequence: TGTGCCAGCAAATGGATGGCCAGTGGCTACACCTTC. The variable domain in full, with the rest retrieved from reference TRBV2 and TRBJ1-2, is EPEVTQTPSHQVTQMGQEVILRCVPISNHLYFYWYRQILGQKVEFLVSFYNNEISEKSEIFDDQFSVERPDGSNFTLKIRSTKLEDSAMYFCASKWMASGYTFGSGTRLTVV.

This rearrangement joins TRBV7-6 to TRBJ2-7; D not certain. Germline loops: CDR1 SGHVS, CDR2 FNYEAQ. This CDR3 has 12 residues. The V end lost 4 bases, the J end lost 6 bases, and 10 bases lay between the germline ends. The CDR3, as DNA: TGTGCCAGCAGCTCGGACGGGCGCGAGCAGTACTTC. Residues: CASSSDGREQYF.

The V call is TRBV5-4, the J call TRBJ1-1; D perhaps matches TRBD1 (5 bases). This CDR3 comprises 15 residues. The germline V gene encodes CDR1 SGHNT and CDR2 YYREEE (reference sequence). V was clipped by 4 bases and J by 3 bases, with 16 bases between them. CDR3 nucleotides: TGTGCCAGCAGCCCGACTTGGGGGAGATACACTGAAGCTTTCTTT. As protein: CASSPTWGRYTEAFF.

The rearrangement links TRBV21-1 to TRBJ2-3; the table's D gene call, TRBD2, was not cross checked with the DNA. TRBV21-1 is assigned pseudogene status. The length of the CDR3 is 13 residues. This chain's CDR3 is CASSKLASDTQYF. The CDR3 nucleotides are TGTGCCAGCAGCAAATTAGCGTCAGATACGCAGTATTTT.

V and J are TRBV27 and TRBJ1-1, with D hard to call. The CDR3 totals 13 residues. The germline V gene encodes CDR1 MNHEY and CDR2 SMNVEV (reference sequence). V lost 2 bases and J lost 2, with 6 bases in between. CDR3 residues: CASSLIRNTEAFF. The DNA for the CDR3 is TGTGCCAGCAGTTTAATAAGAAACACTGAAGCTTTCTTT.

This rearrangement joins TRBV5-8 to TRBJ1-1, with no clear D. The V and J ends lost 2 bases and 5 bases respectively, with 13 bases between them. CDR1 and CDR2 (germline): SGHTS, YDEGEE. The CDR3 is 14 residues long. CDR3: CASSFSGSRTEAFF. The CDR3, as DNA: TGTGCCAGCAGCTTCTCCGGCTCTCGGACTGAAGCTTTCTTT. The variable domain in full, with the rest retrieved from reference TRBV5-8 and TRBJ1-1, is EAGVTQSPTHLIKTRGQQATLRCSPISGHTSVYWYQQALGLGLQFLLWYDEGEERNRGNFPPRFSGRQFPNYSSELNVNALELEDSALYLCASSFSGSRTEAFFGQGTRLTVV.

In DNA, the CDR3 is TGTGCCAGCAGTTGGGCAGGGGACACTGAAGCTTTCTTT. This encodes CASSWAGDTEAFF. V gene TRBV27 combines with J gene TRBJ1-1; D may be TRBD1 (6 bases). Deletions cut 4 bases from V and 3 bases from J, with 9 bases between. This CDR3 is built from 13 residues. The V gene's germline CDR1 is MNHEY and CDR2 SMNVEV (reference sequence).

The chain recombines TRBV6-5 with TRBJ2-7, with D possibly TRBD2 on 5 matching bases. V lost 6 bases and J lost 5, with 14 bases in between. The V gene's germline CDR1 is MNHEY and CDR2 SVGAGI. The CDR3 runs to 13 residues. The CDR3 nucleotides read TGTGCCAGCAGAAACGGACTCGCGAACGAGCAGTACTTC. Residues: CASRNGLANEQYF.

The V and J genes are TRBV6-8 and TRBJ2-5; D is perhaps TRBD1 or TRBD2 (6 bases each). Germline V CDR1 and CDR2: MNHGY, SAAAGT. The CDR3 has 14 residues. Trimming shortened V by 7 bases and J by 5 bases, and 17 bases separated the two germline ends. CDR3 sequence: CASTHGGRDETQYF. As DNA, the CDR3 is TGTGCCAGCACCCACGGGGGCAGGGATGAGACCCAGTACTTC.

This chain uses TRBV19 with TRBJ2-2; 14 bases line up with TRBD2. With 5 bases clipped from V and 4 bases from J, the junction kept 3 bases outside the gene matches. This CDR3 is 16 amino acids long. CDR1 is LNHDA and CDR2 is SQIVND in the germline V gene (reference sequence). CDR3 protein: CASSAGLAGGTGELFF. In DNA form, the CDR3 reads TGTGCCAGTAGTGCTGGACTAGCGGGAGGCACCGGGGAGCTGTTTTTT.

The CDR3 is CASSGLGTSGMETQYF. For the CDR3, the DNA is TGTGCCAGCAGCGGACTCGGGACTAGCGGGATGGAGACCCAGTACTTC. The chain couples TRBV9 to TRBJ2-5; 13 nucleotides line up with TRBD2. CDR1 and CDR2 (germline): SGDLS, YYNGEE. V was pared by 3 bases and J by 5 bases, with 7 bases of the junction left unmatched. The CDR3 extends over 16 amino acids.

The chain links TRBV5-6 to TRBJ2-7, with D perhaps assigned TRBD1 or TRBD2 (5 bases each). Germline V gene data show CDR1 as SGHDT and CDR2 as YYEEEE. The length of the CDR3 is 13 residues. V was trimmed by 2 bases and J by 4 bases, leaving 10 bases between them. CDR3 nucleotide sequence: TGTGCCAGCAGCTTCGGGACGGCGTACGAGCAGTACTTC. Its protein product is CASSFGTAYEQYF.